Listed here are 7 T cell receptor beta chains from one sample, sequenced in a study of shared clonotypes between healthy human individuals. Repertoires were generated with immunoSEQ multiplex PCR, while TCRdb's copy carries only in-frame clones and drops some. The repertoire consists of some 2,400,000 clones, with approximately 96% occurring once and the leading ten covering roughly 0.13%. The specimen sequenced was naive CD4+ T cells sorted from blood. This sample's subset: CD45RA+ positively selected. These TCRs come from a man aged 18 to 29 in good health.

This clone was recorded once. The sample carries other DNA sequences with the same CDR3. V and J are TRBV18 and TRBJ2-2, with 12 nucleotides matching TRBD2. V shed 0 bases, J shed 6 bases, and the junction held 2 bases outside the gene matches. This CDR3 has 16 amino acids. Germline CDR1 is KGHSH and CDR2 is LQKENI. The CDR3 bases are TGTGCCAGCTCACCACCACTAGCGGGAGGCGCCGGGGAGCTGTTTTTT. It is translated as CASSPPLAGGAGELFF.

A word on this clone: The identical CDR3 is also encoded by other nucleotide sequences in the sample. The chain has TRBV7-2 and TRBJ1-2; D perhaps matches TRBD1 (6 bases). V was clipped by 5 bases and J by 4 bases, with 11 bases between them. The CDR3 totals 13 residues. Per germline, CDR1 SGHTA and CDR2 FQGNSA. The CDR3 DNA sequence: TGTGCCAGCAGCCGAGGAGGGGGCTATGGCTACACCTTC. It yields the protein CASSRGGGYGYTF. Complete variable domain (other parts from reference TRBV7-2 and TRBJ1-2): GAGVSQSPSNKVTEKGKDVELRCDPISGHTALYWYRQSLGQGLEFLIYFQGNSAPDKSGLPSDRFSAERTGGSVSTLTIQRTQQEDSAVYLCASSRGGGYGYTFGSGTRLTVV.

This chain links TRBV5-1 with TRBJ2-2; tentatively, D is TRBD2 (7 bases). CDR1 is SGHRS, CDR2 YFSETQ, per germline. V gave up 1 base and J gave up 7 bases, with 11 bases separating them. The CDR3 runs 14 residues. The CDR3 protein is CASSLRGAYGELFF. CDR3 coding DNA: TGCGCCAGCAGCTTGCGGGGGGCATACGGGGAGCTGTTTTTT.

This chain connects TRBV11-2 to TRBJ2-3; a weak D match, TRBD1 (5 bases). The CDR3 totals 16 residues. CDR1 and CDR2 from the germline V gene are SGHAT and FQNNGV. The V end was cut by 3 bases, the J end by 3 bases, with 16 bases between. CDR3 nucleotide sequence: TGTGCCAGCAGCTTTCAGGGTGTCCGACCGACAGATACGCAGTATTTT. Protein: CASSFQGVRPTDTQYF.

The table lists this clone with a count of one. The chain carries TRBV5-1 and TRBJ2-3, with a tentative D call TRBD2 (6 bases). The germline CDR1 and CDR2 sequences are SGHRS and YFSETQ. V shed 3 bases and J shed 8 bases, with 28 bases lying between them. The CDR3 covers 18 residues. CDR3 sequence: CASSSIQSREVGGGTQYF. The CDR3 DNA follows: TGCGCCAGCAGCTCGATCCAGTCTAGGGAGGTCGGAGGAGGTACGCAGTATTTT. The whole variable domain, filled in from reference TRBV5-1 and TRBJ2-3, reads KAGVTQTPRYLIKTRGQQVTLSCSPISGHRSVSWYQQTPGQGLQFLFEYFSETQRNKGNFPGRFSGRQFSNSRSEMNVSTLELGDSALYLCASSSIQSREVGGGTQYFGPGTRLTVL.

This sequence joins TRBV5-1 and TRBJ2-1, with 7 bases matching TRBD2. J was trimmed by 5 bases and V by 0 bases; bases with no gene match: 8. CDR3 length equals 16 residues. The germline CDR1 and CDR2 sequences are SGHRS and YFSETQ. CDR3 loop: CASSLDLGGRNNEQFF. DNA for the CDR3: TGCGCCAGCAGCTTGGACCTTGGCGGGAGAAACAATGAGCAGTTCTTC.

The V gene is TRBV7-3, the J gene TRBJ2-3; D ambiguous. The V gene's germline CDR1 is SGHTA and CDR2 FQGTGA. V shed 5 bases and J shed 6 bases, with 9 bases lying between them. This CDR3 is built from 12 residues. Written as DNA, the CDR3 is TGTGCCAGCAGCCCTATGGGTGATACGCAGTATTTT. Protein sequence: CASSPMGDTQYF.